The TCR beta chain described here comes from a study of brain T cells in children with intractable seizures. The CDR3 consists of 15 residues. Germline V gene sequence: CDR1 SQVTM, CDR2 ANQGSEA. Trimming removed 6 bases from V and 3 bases from J; junction bases left unmatched: 8. Time point of the sample: blood from clinic visit 5 months post-surgery; TSC patient then seizure free. Sequencing was performed with immunoSEQ multiplex PCR; in TCRdb, only in-frame clones are kept and a portion is missing. The data hold about 340,000 clones, with 93% observed a single time. The sample here was peripheral blood, taken about 5 months after surgery. The receptor comes from a boy less than two years old with tuberous sclerosis and intractable seizures. V is TRBV29-1 and J is TRBJ2-2, with 9 bases matching TRBD1. This chain's CDR3 is CSVHEQGADTGELFF. CDR3 DNA: TGCAGCGTCCATGAACAGGGGGCGGACACCGGGGAGCTGTTTTTT.